Below, 27 T cell receptor beta chains from the same sample are listed, as sequenced in a study of response to subunit inactivated influenza vaccine. TCRdb used MiXCR to reprocess the RT-PCR reads, holding one entry per CDR3 protein. This sample has under 850,000 distinct CDR3 sequences, with around 18% found just once. The specimen was PBMCs from blood, collected 5 days after vaccination. These receptors were obtained from a man aged 45-65 years who received an inactivated influenza vaccine.

This chain uses TRBV15 with TRBJ2-3; 12 bases are a match to TRBD2. There are 20 residues in the CDR3. V lost 3 bases, J lost 1 base, and 14 bases stayed unmatched. Germline assignment: CDR1 LNHNV and CDR2 YYDKDF (reference sequence). The CDR3 loop is CATSRATSGGTSIGTDTQYF. The CDR3 DNA reads TGTGCCACCAGCAGGGCGACTAGCGGGGGTACCTCCATAGGCACAGATACGCAGTATTTT. Supplemented by reference TRBV15 and TRBJ2-3, the full variable domain reads DAMVIQNPRYQVTQFGKPVTLSCSQTLNHNVMYWYQQKSSQAPKLLFHYYDKDFNNEADTPDNFQSRRPNTSFCFLDIRSPGLGDTAMYLCATSRATSGGTSIGTDTQYFGPGTRLTVL.

The CDR3 loop is CSARDLRKTTYEQYF. CDR3 bases: TGCAGTGCTAGAGATTTAAGGAAGACCACCTACGAGCAGTACTTC. This sequence joins TRBV20-1 and TRBJ2-7, with D hard to call. V was cut by 0 bases and J by 2 bases, with 14 bases left in between. The germline CDR1 and CDR2 sequences are DFQATT and SNEGSKA (reference sequence). CDR3 length: 15 amino acids.

Note on this clonotype: Since a much larger clone is just one base distant, this may be a read error. The chain is built from TRBV7-2 and TRBJ2-7; D is ambiguous. CDR1 and CDR2 from the germline V gene are SGHTA and FQGNSA. The CDR3 contains 14 residues. V was trimmed by 7 bases and J by 2 bases, leaving 15 bases between them. DNA for the CDR3: TGTGCCAGCAACCCCCAGCTCTTACCCTACGAGCAGTACTTC. Translated: CASNPQLLPYEQYF.

In this sample, this clonotype turned up a few times. This chain uses TRBV6-1 with TRBJ2-1; 9 bases are shared with TRBD2. This CDR3 has 14 amino acids. Trimming removed 5 bases from V and 6 bases from J; junction bases left unmatched: 5. Germline values: CDR1 MNHNS, CDR2 SASEGT. The CDR3 nucleotides read TGTGCCAGCAGTCCCGGGACTAGCCTCAATGAGCAGTTCTTC. This translates into CASSPGTSLNEQFF.

This clonotype showed up just a few times. This sequence joins TRBV12-3 or TRBV12-4 and TRBJ2-2; 12 positions match TRBD2. Losses at the gene ends were 5 bases for V and 7 bases for J; bases not matched to a gene: 5. The CDR3 extends over 15 amino acids. The CDR3 DNA reads as TGTGCCAGCAGTCGACTAGCGGGGGTTAGCGGGGAGCTGTTTTTT. Translation gives CASSRLAGVSGELFF.

V gene TRBV24-1 combines with J gene TRBJ2-2; TRBD2 aligns across 13 bases. Germline trimming cut 3 bases from V and 7 bases from J; bases unmatched to any gene: 1. This CDR3 has 15 amino acids. In germline, CDR1 is KGHDR, CDR2 SFDVKD. The CDR3 nucleotides are TGTGCCACCAGTGATCGACTAGCGGGGGGCGGGGAGCTGTTTTTT. Its translation is CATSDRLAGGGELFF.

The chain uses TRBV5-1 and TRBJ2-7, with D uncertain. Germline assignment: CDR1 SGHRS and CDR2 YFSETQ. There are 13 residues in the CDR3. With 6 bases removed from V and 2 bases from J, the gap between germline ends came to 12 bases. As DNA, the CDR3 is TGCGCCAGCACCCTAGGTGGGACCTACGAGCAGTACTTC. Its translation: CASTLGGTYEQYF.

This clonotype has only a few counts. CDR3 in amino acids: CASSLLGGGWPDTQYF. Here the CDR3 DNA reads TGCGCCAGCAGCTTGCTGGGAGGGGGGTGGCCAGATACGCAGTATTTT. The chain is built from TRBV5-1 and TRBJ2-3, with D possibly TRBD2 on 7 matching bases. CDR1 and CDR2 from the germline V gene are SGHRS and YFSETQ. The CDR3 has 16 amino acids. Trimming removed 1 base from V and 4 bases from J, with 16 bases in between. Complete variable domain (other parts from reference TRBV5-1 and TRBJ2-3): KAGVTQTPRYLIKTRGQQVTLSCSPISGHRSVSWYQQTPGQGLQFLFEYFSETQRNKGNFPGRFSGRQFSNSRSEMNVSTLELGDSALYLCASSLLGGGWPDTQYFGPGTRLTVL.

This clonotype has just a few counts. The V gene is TRBV20-1, the J gene TRBJ1-6; TRBD1 aligns across 9 bases. The CDR3 consists of 18 residues. From germline, CDR1 is DFQATT and CDR2 SNEGSKA (reference sequence). V shed 0 bases, J shed 8 bases, and the junction held 14 bases outside the gene matches. CDR3 sequence: CSARDRFTLRDRDSPLHF. CDR3 bases: TGCAGTGCTAGAGATCGATTTACCCTCCGGGACAGGGATTCACCCCTCCACTTT.

The CDR3 loop is CASSRSGANNNEQFF. In nucleotides, the CDR3 is TGTGCCAGCAGCCGTAGCGGGGCGAATAACAATGAGCAGTTCTTC. V usage is TRBV5-4 and J usage is TRBJ2-1; 8 positions agree with TRBD2. With V trimmed by 4 bases and J by 5 bases, 8 bases remained unmatched. This CDR3 spans 15 amino acids. Germline V gene sequence: CDR1 SGHNT, CDR2 YYREEE (reference sequence).

In DNA, the CDR3 is TGCGCCAGCAGCCAAGAGATAGCGGGAGGGCAATACGAGCAGTACTTC. The encoded protein is CASSQEIAGGQYEQYF. The chain carries TRBV4-3 and TRBJ2-7; the match to TRBD2 covers 11 bases. V shed 0 bases, J shed 4 bases, and the junction held 5 bases outside the gene matches. In germline, CDR1 is LGHNA, CDR2 YSLEER. The CDR3 loop spans 16 amino acids.

This clonotype was seen a few times. This chain uses TRBV6-2 or TRBV6-3 with TRBJ1-1; D call uncertain. V was trimmed by 2 bases and J by 0 bases, leaving 7 bases between them. Germline assignment: CDR1 MNHEY and CDR2 SVGEGT. This CDR3 is built from 14 residues. The CDR3 nucleotides are TGTGCCAGCAGTTACATGTTGCTGAACACTGAAGCTTTCTTT. It specifies CASSYMLLNTEAFF.

The table lists this clonotype with a few counts. V and J are TRBV5-1 and TRBJ2-1; D uncertain. V lost 4 bases and J 4 bases, leaving 15 bases between the germline ends. CDR1 SGHRS and CDR2 YFSETQ come from the germline V gene. CDR3 length: 15 amino acids. The CDR3 nucleotides are TGCGCCAGCAGCGAGGACGCCTTAGGGTACAATGAGCAGTTCTTC. This sequence encodes CASSEDALGYNEQFF.

This clonotype has ten or more counts. The chain is built from TRBV12-3 or TRBV12-4 and TRBJ2-4; D unresolved. V was shortened by 0 bases and J by 11 bases, with 14 bases between the two germline ends. The CDR3 is 14 amino acids. Written as DNA, the CDR3 is TGTGCCAGCAGTTTAGCTAGCCAGATACCTCTTCAGTACTTC. Translation: CASSLASQIPLQYF.

This clonotype has more than one count but fewer than ten. The junction departs from germline at one end; a sequencing error may be responsible. This rearrangement joins TRBV20-1 to TRBJ2-3; TRBD2 matches at 8 bases. The CDR3 runs 13 residues. Germline V lookup: CDR1 DFQATT, CDR2 SNEGSKA (reference sequence). Here the CDR3 DNA reads TGTACCAGACTAGCGACTAGCACAGATACGCAGTATTTT. Residues: CTRLATSTDTQYF.

With regard to this clonotype: A much larger clonotype is one base distant, so this may be a read error. CDR3 DNA: TGTGCCAGCAGCCAGGGACCAAACAATGAGCAGTTCTTC. This gives the protein CASSQGPNNEQFF. V is TRBV7-2 and J is TRBJ2-1, with D tentatively TRBD1 or TRBD2 (5 bases each). CDR1 is SGHTA and CDR2 is FQGNSA in the germline V gene. V was clipped by 5 bases and J by 5 bases, with 10 bases between them. The CDR3 is made up of 13 amino acids.

V is TRBV5-8 and J is TRBJ1-2; D is undetermined. CDR1 is SGHTS, CDR2 YDEGEE, per germline. Trimming stripped 1 base from V and 8 bases from J, with 15 bases between. CDR3 size: 14 residues. Here the CDR3 DNA reads TGTGCCAGCAGCTTGAATGGGATGGCTATGGGCTACACCTTC. This gives the protein CASSLNGMAMGYTF.

This clonotype was counted a few times. V usage is TRBV7-2 and J usage is TRBJ1-3; D might be TRBD1 (5 bases). The CDR3 totals 16 residues. CDR1 and CDR2 from the germline V gene are SGHTA and FQGNSA. V was clipped by 5 bases and J by 0 bases, with 14 bases between them. The DNA for the CDR3 is TGTGCCAGCAGCATAAACGGGGGAAGCTCTGGAAACACCATATATTTT. This translates into CASSINGGSSGNTIYF.

This clonotype was detected ten times or more. This chain links TRBV7-2 with TRBJ2-3; possible D gene TRBD1, 6 bases. This CDR3 contains 11 residues. Trimming removed 8 bases at V and 4 bases at J, with 7 bases between. Germline lookup yields CDR1 SGHTA and CDR2 FQGNSA. Here the CDR3 reads CASSGADTQYF. The CDR3 bases are TGTGCCAGCTCAGGGGCAGATACGCAGTATTTT. Full variable domain (missing parts from reference TRBV7-2 and TRBJ2-3): GAGVSQSPSNKVTEKGKDVELRCDPISGHTALYWYRQSLGQGLEFLIYFQGNSAPDKSGLPSDRFSAERTGGSVSTLTIQRTQQEDSAVYLCASSGADTQYFGPGTRLTVL.

There are a few counts of this clonotype. This chain connects TRBV4-1 to TRBJ1-5; D is ambiguous. Germline CDR1 is MGHRA and CDR2 is YSYEKL. With 2 bases removed from V and 7 bases from J, the gap between germline ends came to 12 bases. This CDR3 has 14 residues. This CDR3 reads CASSQYHMGQPQHF. The CDR3 DNA reads TGCGCCAGCAGCCAATATCATATGGGGCAGCCCCAGCATTTT.

V usage is TRBV6-2 or TRBV6-3 and J usage is TRBJ2-1, with 9 bases lining up with TRBD2. The CDR3 contains 17 residues. The germline V gene encodes CDR1 MNHEY and CDR2 SVGEGT. Trimming at V came to 6 bases and at J to 4 bases, leaving 13 bases not matched to a gene. CDR3 amino acids: CASSRPVKSGGYNEQFF. The CDR3 DNA reads as TGTGCCAGCAGCCGCCCCGTTAAGAGCGGGGGGTACAATGAGCAGTTCTTC.

The chain is built from TRBV25-1 and TRBJ2-7; D is unclear. In germline, CDR1 is MGHDK, CDR2 SYGVNS. V lost 7 bases and J 4 bases, leaving 11 bases between the germline ends. The length of the CDR3 is 12 residues. Here the CDR3 reads CASTKTGYEQYF. DNA of the CDR3: TGTGCCAGCACTAAGACTGGATACGAGCAGTACTTC.

This clonotype was seen a handful of times. In nucleotides, the CDR3 is TGCAGCGCCTGGACTACTAGCTCCTACAATGAGCAGTTCTTC. Protein sequence: CSAWTTSSYNEQFF. The V gene is TRBV29-1, the J gene TRBJ2-1, with D perhaps TRBD2 (6 bases). Per the germline V gene, CDR1 is SQVTM and CDR2 is ANQGSEA. V lost 7 bases to trimming and J lost 0 bases, with 13 bases between them. This CDR3 comprises 14 residues.

This clonotype was observed many times. This rearrangement joins TRBV2 to TRBJ2-2; TRBD1 is a possible D gene (6 bases). This CDR3 has 14 residues. Germline values: CDR1 SNHLY, CDR2 FYNNEI. Trimming took 6 bases from V and 4 from J, leaving 12 bases between them. The CDR3 region has the DNA TGTGCCAGCAGGAACAGGGTTTCCACCGGGGAGCTGTTTTTT. As protein: CASRNRVSTGELFF.

The chain recombines TRBV7-8 with TRBJ2-7; 10 bases map to TRBD2. V shed 2 bases, J shed 6 bases, and the junction held 4 bases outside the gene matches. Germline assignment: CDR1 SGHVS and CDR2 FQNEAQ. The CDR3 is 14 residues long. The CDR3 DNA sequence: TGTGCCAGCAGCTTACAGCGGGGGGGACGCGAGCAGTACTTC. It translates to CASSLQRGGREQYF.

The chain is built from TRBV6-1 and TRBJ2-7; D gene unclear. Trimming cost V 5 bases and J 9 bases, with 17 bases left between them. The CDR3 runs 13 residues. Germline V gene sequence: CDR1 MNHNS, CDR2 SASEGT. CDR3 amino acids: CASSTSTYPLQYF. The CDR3 DNA reads TGTGCCAGCAGTACGAGCACGTACCCGTTGCAGTACTTC.

The chain joins TRBV2 to TRBJ1-6; 9 nucleotides align to TRBD1. The J segment lost 10 bases and the V segment lost 8 bases, leaving 15 bases of the junction unmatched. Germline V lookup: CDR1 SNHLY, CDR2 FYNNEI. The CDR3 loop spans 16 amino acids. CDR3 nucleotides: TGTGCCAGCGTTCTTCATCGGGGACAGGGTCACTCACCCCTCCACTTT. It specifies CASVLHRGQGHSPLHF.